The 24 T cell receptor beta chains below come from one sample, sequenced in a study of neurological immune-mediated disorders (dated by TCRdb to between 2018 and 2020). The library was made by 5' RACE. The run used an Illumina HiSeq 2500. The raw public data were reprocessed by TCRdb itself: fastp quality trimming at Q25, MiXCR clonotype calling, in-frame beta chains only. Identical CDR3 proteins give one entry, which carries the most common genes and DNA. This sample gives more than 40,000 distinct CDR3 sequences in total; around 1.9% of them show up just once. The top ten constitute approximately 2.3% of the sample. What was sequenced was PBMCs. The receptor set was obtained from a middle-aged woman with multiple sclerosis.

This clonotype was recorded at least ten times. The chain carries TRBV5-1 and TRBJ1-1; the D gene is possibly TRBD1 (5 bases). This CDR3 region has 14 residues. Trimming left V 4 bases short and J 5 bases short, with 15 bases between. CDR1 SGHRS and CDR2 YFSETQ come from the germline V gene. CDR3 sequence (DNA): TGCGCCAGCAGCCCTTCCGGGGGAGAGACTGAAGCTTTCTTT. It encodes CASSPSGGETEAFF.

This clonotype appeared many times. V gene TRBV15 combines with J gene TRBJ2-7, with D hard to call. Trimming stripped 1 base from V and 3 bases from J, with 10 bases between. The CDR3 runs to 14 residues. Germline V gene data show CDR1 as LNHNV and CDR2 as YYDKDF (reference sequence). The CDR3 bases are TGTGCCACCAGCAGAGTAGGCACCTACTACGAGCAGTACTTC. Its translation is CATSRVGTYYEQYF.

This clonotype was observed at least ten times. The DNA for the CDR3 is TGCAGCGTTTCCAGCCTGGGAGAGACCCAGTACTTC. Translation: CSVSSLGETQYF. The rearrangement joins TRBV29-1 to TRBJ2-5; no firm D call. This CDR3 spans 12 amino acids. With 5 bases removed from V and 4 bases from J, the gap between germline ends came to 11 bases. Germline V gene lookup returns CDR1 SQVTM and CDR2 ANQGSEA.

Ten or more counts support this clonotype. The chain is built from TRBV13 and TRBJ2-3; 8 bases agree with TRBD1. CDR1 is PRHDT and CDR2 is FYEKMQ in the germline V gene (reference sequence). V shed 4 bases, J shed 6 bases, and the junction held 3 bases outside the gene matches. The CDR3 has 13 amino acids. CDR3 nucleotide sequence: TGTGCCAGCAGCTCGACAGGGGCCGATACGCAGTATTTT. This sequence encodes CASSSTGADTQYF.

In this sample, this clonotype turned up many times. This chain's CDR3 is CASSWRGSYNEQFF. The CDR3 coding sequence is TGTGCCAGCAGTTGGAGGGGATCCTACAATGAGCAGTTCTTC. The rearrangement uses TRBV12-3 or TRBV12-4 and TRBJ2-1; possible D gene TRBD2, 6 bases. The V gene lost 4 bases and the J gene lost 1 base, with 8 bases spanning the gap. The CDR3 loop spans 14 amino acids.

This clonotype showed up many times. V usage is TRBV7-8 and J usage is TRBJ2-6; D is ambiguous. V lost 4 bases and J lost 4, with 11 bases in between. Germline V gene lookup returns CDR1 SGHVS and CDR2 FQNEAQ. The CDR3 has 15 amino acids. CDR3 in amino acids: CASSSWVSGANVLTF. As DNA, the CDR3 is TGTGCCAGCAGCTCCTGGGTATCCGGGGCCAACGTCCTGACTTTC. Together with reference TRBV7-8 and TRBJ2-6, the CDR3 gives the full variable domain: GAGVSQSPRYKVAKRGQDVALRCDPISGHVSLFWYQQALGQGPEFLTYFQNEAQLDKSGLPSDRFFAERPEGSVSTLKIQRTQQEDSAVYLCASSSWVSGANVLTFGAGSRLTVL.

This clonotype was found many times. This chain joins TRBV7-9 and TRBJ2-7; D possibly uses TRBD1 or TRBD2 (8 bases each). The V gene lost 5 bases and the J gene lost 7 bases, with 15 bases spanning the gap. There are 13 residues in the CDR3. Germline V gene lookup returns CDR1 SEHNR and CDR2 FQNEAQ (reference sequence). The CDR3 DNA is TGTGCCAGCAGCCGGGGGGGGACAGGTGAGCAGTACTTC. Residues: CASSRGGTGEQYF.

This clonotype was counted at least ten times. The chain uses TRBV5-1 and TRBJ2-5; TRBD2 matches 8 bases. Germline assignment: CDR1 SGHRS and CDR2 YFSETQ. With 4 bases clipped from V and 9 bases from J, the junction kept 14 bases outside the gene matches. This CDR3 comprises 15 residues. The CDR3 here is CASSPLVGGEGPQYF. The DNA of the CDR3 is TGCGCCAGCAGCCCCCTCGTCGGGGGGGAAGGTCCCCAGTACTTC.

This clonotype has ten or more counts. The chain employs TRBV7-3 and TRBJ2-7; 8 positions agree with TRBD1. With V trimmed by 1 base and J by 2 bases, 10 bases remained unmatched. The V gene's germline CDR1 is SGHTA and CDR2 FQGTGA. This CDR3 has 17 amino acids. CDR3 sequence (DNA): TGTGCCAGCAGCTTAAAAGGGTCGGCAGGGGGCCCCTACGAGCAGTACTTC. This codes for CASSLKGSAGGPYEQYF.

This clonotype came up many times. This sequence joins TRBV21-1 and TRBJ2-3; the table names TRBD2, a call not compared with the DNA. TRBV21-1 is a pseudogene segment. CDR3 length: 17 residues. This chain's CDR3 is CASSKWPVWRGTDTQYF. CDR3 nucleotides: TGTGCCAGCAGCAAATGGCCCGTCTGGCGGGGGACAGATACGCAGTATTTT.

At least ten counts were recorded for this clonotype. As DNA, the CDR3 is TGCAGCGCCGACGGAGGGGAGAATAACTATGGCTACACCTTC. It translates to CSADGGENNYGYTF. This chain joins TRBV29-1 and TRBJ1-2; TRBD1 might be the D (5 bases). CDR1 is SQVTM and CDR2 is ANQGSEA in the germline V gene. This CDR3 has 14 amino acids. V was clipped by 7 bases and J by 1 base, with 16 bases between them.

This clonotype was detected ten times or more. The chain has TRBV20-1 and TRBJ2-7, with D tentatively TRBD1 (5 bases). Per the germline V gene, CDR1 is DFQATT and CDR2 is SNEGSKA (reference sequence). V was cut by 2 bases and J by 0 bases, with 5 bases left in between. The CDR3 runs 12 residues. CDR3 bases: TGCAGTGCTAGACAGGGCTCCTACGAGCAGTACTTC. It translates to CSARQGSYEQYF.

The sample holds a few counts of this clonotype. As the CDR3 is not closed by the conserved phenylalanine or tryptophan, this likely results from a read error. This chain joins TRBV10-3 and TRBJ1-6; a possible D gene is TRBD1 (6 bases). The length of the CDR3 is 14 residues. Germline loops: CDR1 ENHRY, CDR2 SYGVKD. Trimming took 10 bases from V and 10 from J, leaving 20 bases between them. CDR3 nucleotide sequence: TGTGCCACCGAACAGGGCTCCTGGGGGTCACCCCTCCACAAT. Translation gives CATEQGSWGSPLHN.

This clonotype has ten or more counts. CDR3 nucleotide sequence: TGTGCCAGCAGCCCACCCCCGAGGGGGAAACCAAGGGACACTGAAGCTTTCTTT. Encoded protein: CASSPPPRGKPRDTEAFF. The V call is TRBV7-9, the J call TRBJ1-1; possible D gene TRBD1, 6 bases. CDR1 and CDR2 from the germline V gene are SEHNR and FQNEAQ (reference sequence). There are 18 residues in the CDR3. Trimming left V 5 bases short and J 3 bases short, with 25 bases between.

This clonotype was counted many times. The rearrangement joins TRBV14 to TRBJ2-1; D unclear. CDR3 length equals 15 residues. Germline-derived CDR1 and CDR2 are SGHDN and FVKESK. V was cut by 1 base and J by 7 bases, with 14 bases left in between. Here the CDR3 DNA reads TGTGCCAGCAGCCAAGGGGGTTTCCCCAAGAATGAGCAGTTCTTC. Amino acid sequence: CASSQGGFPKNEQFF. Full variable domain (missing parts from reference TRBV14 and TRBJ2-1): EAGVTQFPSHSVIEKGQTVTLRCDPISGHDNLYWYRRVMGKEIKFLLHFVKESKQDESGMPNNRFLAERTGGTYSTLKVQPAELEDSGVYFCASSQGGFPKNEQFFGPGTRLTVL.

This clonotype was detected many times. The chain joins TRBV5-1 to TRBJ2-7; D ambiguous. The V and J ends lost 0 bases and 2 bases respectively, with 12 bases between them. This CDR3 is built from 15 residues. Germline CDR1 is SGHRS and CDR2 is YFSETQ. This CDR3 reads CASSLGAEITYEQYF. In nucleotides, the CDR3 is TGCGCCAGCAGCTTGGGGGCAGAAATCACCTACGAGCAGTACTTC.

This clonotype was recorded at least ten times. This rearrangement joins TRBV7-9 to TRBJ2-2; no reliable D call. Looked up from germline, CDR1 is SEHNR and CDR2 is FQNEAQ (reference sequence). The CDR3 contains 14 residues. V was cut by 2 bases and J by 5 bases, with 9 bases left in between. The CDR3 DNA reads TGTGCCAGCAGCTTATCGTCAGCTACCGGGGAGCTGTTTTTT. Its translation is CASSLSSATGELFF.

This clonotype appeared many times. The chain recombines TRBV2 with TRBJ1-2, with D maybe TRBD1 (6 bases). The CDR3 contains 12 residues. V was pared by 7 bases and J by 5 bases, with 11 bases between. The V gene's germline CDR1 is SNHLY and CDR2 FYNNEI. In DNA, the CDR3 is TGTGCCAGCACTCAGGGGTGGTATGGCTACACCTTC. Translation: CASTQGWYGYTF.

This clonotype occurred many times. The chain has TRBV5-1 and TRBJ2-5, with D uncertain. The CDR3 length is 11 residues. Trimming left V 3 bases short and J 2 bases short, with 2 bases between. Germline assignment: CDR1 SGHRS and CDR2 YFSETQ. CDR3 DNA: TGCGCCAGCAGCTCTCAAGAGACCCAGTACTTC. This translates into CASSSQETQYF.

This clonotype was seen repeatedly, ten times or more. The chain employs TRBV20-1 and TRBJ1-3, with 7 bases identical to TRBD1. CDR1 is DFQATT and CDR2 is SNEGSKA in the germline V gene (reference sequence). The CDR3 runs 15 residues. V lost 6 bases, J lost 3 bases, and 11 bases stayed unmatched. CDR3 nucleotides: TGCAGTGCGACCCAGGGGGGGGGCTTTGGAAACACCATATATTTT. This encodes CSATQGGGFGNTIYF.

The chain employs TRBV28 and TRBJ1-2; maybe TRBD1 (5 bases). The V end lost 2 bases, the J end lost 8 bases, and 9 bases lay between the germline ends. This CDR3 region has 12 residues. Germline CDR1 is MDHEN and CDR2 is SYDVKM. This CDR3 is CASSLQEGGYTF. Written as DNA, the CDR3 is TGTGCCAGCAGTTTACAGGAGGGGGGCTACACCTTC.

This clonotype showed up many times. The chain uses TRBV5-1 and TRBJ1-1, with a weak D call TRBD1 (5 bases). V lost 0 bases and J lost 1, with 13 bases in between. The germline V gene encodes CDR1 SGHRS and CDR2 YFSETQ. CDR3 length equals 16 residues. The CDR3 DNA sequence: TGCGCCAGCAGCTTGGCCTTGACAGTAACGAACACTGAAGCTTTCTTT. It is translated as CASSLALTVTNTEAFF.

This clonotype was counted at least ten times. The V call is TRBV5-6, the J call TRBJ2-7, with TRBD1 identical over 7 bases. The V gene end was trimmed by 4 bases and the J gene end by 3 bases; junction bases not matched to a gene: 7. This CDR3 region has 14 residues. CDR1 and CDR2 (germline): SGHDT, YYEEEE. The CDR3 reads CASSTGTEIYEQYF. The CDR3 nucleotides read TGTGCCAGCAGCACCGGGACAGAGATCTACGAGCAGTACTTC.

This clonotype showed up many times. V gene TRBV9 combines with J gene TRBJ1-4; 7 positions match TRBD1. V shed 5 bases, J shed 0 bases, and the junction held 4 bases outside the gene matches. CDR3 length equals 15 residues. In germline, CDR1 is SGDLS, CDR2 YYNGEE. The CDR3 sequence is CASSLDRATNEKLFF. The CDR3 region has the DNA TGTGCCAGCAGTCTAGACAGGGCAACTAATGAAAAACTGTTTTTT.